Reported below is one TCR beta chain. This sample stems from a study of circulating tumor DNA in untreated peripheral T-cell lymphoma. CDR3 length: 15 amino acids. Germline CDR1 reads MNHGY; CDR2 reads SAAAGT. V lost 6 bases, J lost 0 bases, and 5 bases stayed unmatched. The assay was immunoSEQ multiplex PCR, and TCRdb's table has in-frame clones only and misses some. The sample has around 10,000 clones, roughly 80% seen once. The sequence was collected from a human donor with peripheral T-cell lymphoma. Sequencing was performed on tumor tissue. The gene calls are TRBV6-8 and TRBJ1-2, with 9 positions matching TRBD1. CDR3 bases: TGTGCCAGCAGGGACAGGGGACTCACTAACTATGGCTACACCTTC. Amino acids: CASRDRGLTNYGYTF.